Below, 9 T cell receptor beta chains from the same sample are listed, as sequenced in a study of T cell responses to AZD1222 COVID-19 vaccine. Sequencing used immunoSEQ multiplex PCR; TCRdb keeps in-frame clones, though not all of them. The sample has more than 95,000 clones, roughly 91% seen once; the top ten hold approximately 7%. This material consisted of peripheral blood, taken on day 0 of AZD1222 vaccination. Receptor source: an adult in good health.

The chain is built from TRBV28 and TRBJ2-1, with TRBD2 matching over 9 bases. CDR3 length equals 15 residues. Germline V lookup: CDR1 MDHEN, CDR2 SYDVKM. Trimming removed 4 bases from V and 5 bases from J; junction bases left unmatched: 6. The CDR3 spells CASSSAAGGNNEQFF. In DNA form, the CDR3 reads TGTGCCAGCAGTTCTGCGGCGGGAGGGAACAATGAGCAGTTCTTC.

This clone was seen just once. The chain combines TRBV11-1 with TRBJ2-5, with no clear D. The CDR3 is 13 residues long. Germline V gene sequence: CDR1 SGHAT, CDR2 FQDESV (reference sequence). V lost 6 bases, J lost 1 base, and 9 bases lay in between. The CDR3 DNA reads TGTGCCAGCAGTCCGACCGTCCAAGAGACCCAGTACTTC. It translates to CASSPTVQETQYF.

This chain uses TRBV7-2 with TRBJ2-4, with 8 nucleotides matching TRBD1. Trimming cost V 4 bases and J 0 bases; bases outside gene matches: 8. Germline CDR1 and CDR2: SGHTA and FQGNSA. The CDR3 loop spans 17 amino acids. The CDR3 loop is CASSSRTGSIAKNIQYF. CDR3 bases: TGTGCCAGCAGCTCCAGGACAGGGTCCATAGCCAAAAACATTCAGTACTTC.

The chain is built from TRBV5-1 and TRBJ1-1; TRBD1 aligns across 9 bases. The CDR3 is 15 amino acids. V lost 2 bases to trimming and J lost 0 bases; unmatched junction nucleotides: 2. Germline CDR1 reads SGHRS; CDR2 reads YFSETQ. The CDR3 sequence is CASSLWDRVNTEAFF. CDR3 sequence (DNA): TGCGCCAGCAGCTTATGGGACAGGGTGAACACTGAAGCTTTCTTT.

The rearrangement links TRBV19 to TRBJ2-7, with D perhaps matching TRBD2 (7 bases). CDR1 is LNHDA and CDR2 is SQIVND in the germline V gene (reference sequence). CDR3 length: 14 residues. Trimming removed 10 bases from V and 0 bases from J, with 16 bases in between. The CDR3, as DNA: TGTGCCACCAAGGGGGGGCTTAGCTCCTACGAGCAGTACTTC. It codes for CATKGGLSSYEQYF.

This sequence joins TRBV19 and TRBJ2-3; TRBD1 matches 8 bases. There are 14 residues in the CDR3. CDR1 and CDR2 from the germline V gene are LNHDA and SQIVND (reference sequence). J gave up 0 bases and V 6 bases, and 2 bases lay outside the gene matches. Here the CDR3 DNA reads TGTGCCAGTAGCAGGGGGCGAAGCACAGATACGCAGTATTTT. Amino acids: CASSRGRSTDTQYF.

J is TRBJ2-2 and V is TRBV6-5; D possibly corresponds to TRBD2 (6 bases). The CDR3 consists of 15 residues. CDR1 and CDR2 (germline): MNHEY, SVGAGI. Trimming pared 7 bases from V and 0 bases from J, leaving 12 bases between. For the CDR3, the DNA is TGTGCCAGCACCAGTCCGGGGGCGAACACCGGGGAGCTGTTTTTT. It yields the protein CASTSPGANTGELFF.

This chain's CDR3 is CASSPQGTGPRSSYNEQFF. In DNA form, the CDR3 reads TGTGCCAGCAGCCCACAAGGGACAGGCCCAAGGAGCTCCTACAATGAGCAGTTCTTC. The gene calls are TRBV7-3 and TRBJ2-1; 8 nucleotides line up with TRBD1. The V gene end was trimmed by 5 bases and the J gene end by 0 bases; junction bases not matched to a gene: 15. The V gene's germline CDR1 is SGHTA and CDR2 FQGTGA. This CDR3 region has 19 residues.

The genes are TRBV3-1 (or the pseudogene TRBV3-2) and TRBJ1-5, with D uncertain. The V end lost 0 bases, the J end lost 6 bases, and 9 bases lay between the germline ends. The CDR3 has 14 residues. Looked up from germline, CDR1 is LGHDT and CDR2 is YNNKEL (reference sequence). The CDR3 DNA sequence: TGTGCCAGCAGCCAAGATTCGGCGGGTCAGCCCCAGCATTTT. It translates to CASSQDSAGQPQHF.